This entry lists 14 T cell receptor beta chains sequenced from one sample in a study of CD8 T cells in Susac syndrome (dated by TCRdb to about 2019). Library creation used the immunoSEQ multiplex PCR assay. RNA was extracted using the RNeasy kit, and about 0.5 to 1 ug of the RNA was reverse transcribed with random hexamers. TCRdb reprocessed the public reads (quality trimming at Q25 with fastp, clone calling with MiXCR) and kept in-frame beta chains. Duplicate CDR3 protein sequences are folded into a single record with the most common DNA and genes. This sample comprises 150,000 to 200,000 distinct CDR3 sequences, around 94% of them detected only once. Of the sample, over 0.12% is held by the ten largest clones. Sequencing input: CD4+ T cells from PBMCs. These receptors were collected from a human donor in good health.

In its sample, this clonotype was seen once. The chain combines TRBV27 with TRBJ1-4; D gene unclear. The CDR3 spans 13 residues. Germline CDR1 MNHEY, CDR2 SMNVEV (reference sequence). Trimming stripped 1 base from V and 5 bases from J, with 5 bases between. The CDR3 reads CASSLWGNEKLFF. CDR3 DNA sequence: TGTGCCAGCAGTTTATGGGGAAATGAAAAACTGTTTTTT. The variable domain in full, with the rest retrieved from reference TRBV27 and TRBJ1-4, is EAQVTQNPRYLITVTGKKLTVTCSQNMNHEYMSWYRQDPGLGLRQIYYSMNVEVTDKGDVPEGYKVSRKEKRNFPLILESPSPNQTSLYFCASSLWGNEKLFFGSGTQLSVL.

The chain combines TRBV6-2 or TRBV6-3 with TRBJ1-1; tentative D call: TRBD1 (6 bases). CDR3 length: 16 residues. Germline CDR1 reads MNHEY; CDR2 reads SVGEGT. V was clipped by 4 bases and J by 1 base, with 16 bases between them. As DNA, the CDR3 is TGTGCCAGCAGTTCTCGCGGGGCAGGGGAGAACACTGAAGCTTTCTTT. Its translation is CASSSRGAGENTEAFF.

The rearrangement links TRBV20-1 to TRBJ2-7, with D possibly being TRBD2 (6 bases). CDR1 is DFQATT, CDR2 SNEGSKA, per germline (reference sequence). V lost 4 bases and J lost 0, with 13 bases in between. This CDR3 comprises 14 residues. The CDR3, as DNA: TGCAGTGCTAAGGAACGGGGGAACTCCTACGAGCAGTACTTC. Translating gives CSAKERGNSYEQYF.

V and J are TRBV7-3 and TRBJ1-2, with TRBD1 matching 7 bases. The trim removed 4 bases at V and 4 bases at J, leaving 9 bases unmatched. This CDR3 comprises 15 residues. Germline V CDR1 and CDR2: SGHTA, FQGTGA. The CDR3 sequence is CASSSDRDSGYGYTF. CDR3 in DNA: TGTGCCAGCAGCTCAGACAGGGACTCGGGCTATGGCTACACCTTC. Full variable domain (rest looked up from reference TRBV7-3 and TRBJ1-2): GAGVSQTPSNKVTEKGKYVELRCDPISGHTALYWYRQSLGQGPEFLIYFQGTGAADDSGLPNDRFFAVRPEGSVSTLKIQRTERGDSAVYLCASSSDRDSGYGYTFGSGTRLTVV.

The J gene is TRBJ1-5, the V gene TRBV28; D is uncertain. Deletions cut 7 bases from V and 7 bases from J, with 11 bases between. Per germline, CDR1 MDHEN and CDR2 SYDVKM. The CDR3 loop spans 12 amino acids. The CDR3 DNA sequence: TGTGCCAGCATCACCACCGGACAGCCCCAGCATTTT. It translates to CASITTGQPQHF.

This clonotype has a handful of counts. CDR3 region: CSHFKGARVEQYF. The DNA for the CDR3 is TGCAGCCACTTCAAGGGGGCGCGGGTCGAGCAGTACTTC. The J gene is TRBJ2-7, the V gene TRBV29-1; TRBD1 agrees at 7 bases. There are 13 residues in the CDR3. Germline V gene sequence: CDR1 SQVTM, CDR2 ANQGSEA. The V gene end was trimmed by 8 bases and the J gene end by 6 bases; junction bases not matched to a gene: 13.

This sequence joins TRBV2 and TRBJ2-1, with unresolved D. Deletions cut 2 bases from V and 3 bases from J, with 8 bases between. The CDR3 is 14 amino acids. CDR1 and CDR2 (germline): SNHLY, FYNNEI. CDR3 amino acids: CASSESTDYNEQFF. The CDR3 DNA reads as TGTGCCAGCAGTGAAAGTACAGACTACAATGAGCAGTTCTTC.

The chain has TRBV5-1 and TRBJ1-2; D is undetermined. CDR3 length: 13 residues. Germline values: CDR1 SGHRS, CDR2 YFSETQ. Trimming took off 0 bases at V and 3 bases at J, with 6 bases between the two ends. The CDR3 DNA follows: TGCGCCAGCAGCTTGGAGGGTCACTATGGCTACACCTTC. This encodes CASSLEGHYGYTF.

With respect to this clonotype: At one end, the junction sequence differs from germline, possibly due to a read error. The chain is built from TRBV7-7 and TRBJ1-1, with a possible D match to TRBD1 (5 bases). Germline V gene sequence: CDR1 SSHAT, CDR2 FNYEAQ (reference sequence). The CDR3 covers 14 residues. The CDR3 DNA sequence: TGTGCTAGCAGCTTAAGGGAGCCAGGGCCTGAAGCTTTCTTT. Encoded protein: CASSLREPGPEAFF.

The chain combines TRBV7-8 with TRBJ1-6, with D possibly TRBD1 on 6 matching bases. V dropped 5 bases and J dropped 10 bases, with 15 bases sitting between them. Per germline, CDR1 SGHVS and CDR2 FQNEAQ. This CDR3 is built from 14 residues. The CDR3 reads CASSEQGERSPLHF. CDR3 nucleotides: TGTGCCAGCAGCGAACAGGGAGAGAGGTCACCCCTCCACTTT.

The chain links TRBV20-1 to TRBJ1-5, with a possible D match to TRBD1 (6 bases). V lost 5 bases to trimming and J lost 4 bases, with 18 bases between them. Per the germline V gene, CDR1 is DFQATT and CDR2 is SNEGSKA (reference sequence). The CDR3 consists of 15 residues. CDR3 loop: CSARLPGHINQPQHF. The CDR3 DNA follows: TGCAGTGCTCGGCTTCCGGGACATATTAATCAGCCCCAGCATTTT.

The chain recombines TRBV2 with TRBJ2-5; D might be TRBD2 (6 bases). CDR1 and CDR2 from the germline V gene are SNHLY and FYNNEI. V dropped 0 bases and J dropped 9 bases, with 17 bases sitting between them. The CDR3 covers 15 residues. The CDR3 region is CASSEAREVRSAQYF. The CDR3 DNA reads as TGTGCCAGCAGTGAAGCCAGGGAGGTCCGGTCGGCCCAGTACTTC.

The chain carries TRBV6-2 or TRBV6-3 and TRBJ2-5; D may be TRBD2 (6 bases). V gave up 5 bases and J gave up 2 bases, with 12 bases separating them. The CDR3 loop spans 14 amino acids. Germline V gives CDR1 MNHEY, CDR2 SVGEGT. Here the CDR3 DNA reads TGTGCCAGCAGTCGGGAGTATGCGCAAGAGACCCAGTACTTC. Its translation: CASSREYAQETQYF.

The CDR3 loop reads CASSLRGHEQYF. CDR3 bases: TGTGCCAGCAGCTTACGAGGGCACGAGCAGTACTTC. The chain has TRBV5-4 and TRBJ2-7; tentative D call: TRBD2 (5 bases). In germline, CDR1 is SGHNT, CDR2 YYREEE (reference sequence). The CDR3 is 12 residues long. The ends were cut back, 2 bases at V and 5 bases at J, with 8 bases in the middle.